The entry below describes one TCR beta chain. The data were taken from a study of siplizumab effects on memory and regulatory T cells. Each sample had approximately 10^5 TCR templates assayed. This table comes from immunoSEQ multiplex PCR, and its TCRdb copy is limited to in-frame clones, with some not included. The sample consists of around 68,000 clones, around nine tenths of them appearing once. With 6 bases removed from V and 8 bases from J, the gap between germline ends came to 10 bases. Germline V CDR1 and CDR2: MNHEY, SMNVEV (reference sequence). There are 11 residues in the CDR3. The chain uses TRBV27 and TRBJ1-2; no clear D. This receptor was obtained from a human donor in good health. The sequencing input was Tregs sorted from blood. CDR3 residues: CASRSGLGYTF. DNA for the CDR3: TGTGCCAGCAGGTCGGGCCTGGGCTACACCTTC.